This TCR beta chain was recovered during a study of molecular identifiers for immune sequencing clone quantification. The sorting of naive CD8 T cells used the CD8+CD4-CCR7+CD45RA+ phenotype. Previously described methods and listed TCR primers were employed for the bulk TCR libraries. TCRdb ran MiXCR on the PCR reads and lists one entry per CDR3 protein. The sample records over 600,000 distinct CDR3 sequences, approximately 20% being singletons. The receptor's source is a human donor in good health. Some libraries in this study had Jurkat cell RNA spiked in. Sequences were obtained from naive CD8+ T cells from blood, with Jurkat cell RNA spiked in. Subset of the sample: FACS-sorted CD8+CD4-CCR7+CD45RA+ naive T cells.

CDR3: CASSPLQEDVSGELFF. CDR3 in DNA: TGTGCCAGCTCCCCCCTCCAAGAGGATGTGTCCGGGGAGCTGTTTTTT. The chain carries TRBV18 and TRBJ2-2; D uncertain. Germline V gives CDR1 KGHSH, CDR2 LQKENI. Trimming removed 6 bases from V and 6 bases from J, with 20 bases in between. CDR3 length: 16 amino acids.